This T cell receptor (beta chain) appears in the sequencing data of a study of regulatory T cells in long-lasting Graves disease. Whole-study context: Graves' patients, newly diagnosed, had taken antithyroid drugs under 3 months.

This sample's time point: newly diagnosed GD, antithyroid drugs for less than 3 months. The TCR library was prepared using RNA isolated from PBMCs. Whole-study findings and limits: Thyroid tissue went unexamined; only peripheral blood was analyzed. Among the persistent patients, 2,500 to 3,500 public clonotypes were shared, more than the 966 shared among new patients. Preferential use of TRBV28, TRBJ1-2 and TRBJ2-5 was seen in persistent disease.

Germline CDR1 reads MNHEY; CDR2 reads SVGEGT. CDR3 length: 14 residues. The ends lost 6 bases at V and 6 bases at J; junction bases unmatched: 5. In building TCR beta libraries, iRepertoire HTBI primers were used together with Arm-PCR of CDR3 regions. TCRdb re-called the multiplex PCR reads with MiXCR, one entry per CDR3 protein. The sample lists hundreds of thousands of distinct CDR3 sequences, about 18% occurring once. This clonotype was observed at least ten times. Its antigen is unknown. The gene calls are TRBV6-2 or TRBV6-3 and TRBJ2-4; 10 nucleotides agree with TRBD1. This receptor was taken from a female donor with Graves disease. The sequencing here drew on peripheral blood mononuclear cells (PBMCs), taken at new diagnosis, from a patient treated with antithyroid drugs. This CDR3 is CASSAGQGGNIQYF. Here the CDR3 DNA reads TGTGCCAGCAGCGCCGGACAGGGGGGAAACATTCAGTACTTC.